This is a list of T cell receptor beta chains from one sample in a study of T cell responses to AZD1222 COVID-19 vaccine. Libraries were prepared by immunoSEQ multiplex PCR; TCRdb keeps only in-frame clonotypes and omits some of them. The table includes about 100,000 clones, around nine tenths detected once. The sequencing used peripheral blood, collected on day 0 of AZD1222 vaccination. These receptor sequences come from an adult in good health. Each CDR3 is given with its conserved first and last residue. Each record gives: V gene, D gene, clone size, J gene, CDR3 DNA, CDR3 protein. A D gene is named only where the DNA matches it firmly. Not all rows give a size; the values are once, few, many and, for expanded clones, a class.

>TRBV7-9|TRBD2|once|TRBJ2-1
TGTGCCAGCAGCCAGGGACTAGCCGGCGGTGAGCAGTTCTTC
CASSQGLAGGEQFF
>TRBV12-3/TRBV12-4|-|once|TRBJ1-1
TGTGCCAGCAGTCTCCCGGGGGAAACTGAAGCTTTCTTT
CASSLPGETEAFF
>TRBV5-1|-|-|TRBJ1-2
TGCGCCAGCAGCTTGGGGTCAACAGGGCTAAACTATGGCTACACCTTC
CASSLGSTGLNYGYTF
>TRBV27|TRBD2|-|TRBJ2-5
TGTGCCACCTCGCTCGGAGCGGGAGGGCAGGAGACCCAGTACTTC
CATSLGAGGQETQYF
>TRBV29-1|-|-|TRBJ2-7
TGCAGCGTTCGTACCACCTACGAGCAGTACTTC
CSVRTTYEQYF
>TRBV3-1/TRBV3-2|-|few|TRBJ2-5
TGTGCCAGCAGCCAAGAAGGCCTACTCCAAGAGACCCAGTACTTC
CASSQEGLLQETQYF
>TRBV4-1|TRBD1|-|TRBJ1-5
TGCGCCAGCAGCCTGGTTTGGGACAGGGTGGGTCAGCCCCAGCATTTT
CASSLVWDRVGQPQHF
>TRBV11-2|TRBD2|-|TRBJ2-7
TGTGCCAGCAGCCCCGCCGGGGGGAGTATCTACGAGCAGTACTTC
CASSPAGGSIYEQYF
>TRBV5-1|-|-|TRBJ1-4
TGCGCCAGCAGCTTGGTAGGCAGCGGAAGTGAAAAACTGTTTTTT
CASSLVGSGSEKLFF
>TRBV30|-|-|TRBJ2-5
TGTGCCTGGAGTGTAACGCAGGGCCCAAATCAGACCCAGTACTTC
CAWSVTQGPNQTQYF
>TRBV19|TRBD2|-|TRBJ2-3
TGTGCCAGTAGTATCCTGACTAGCGGGGGGTACCCTAGCACAGATACGCAGTATTTT
CASSILTSGGYPSTDTQYF
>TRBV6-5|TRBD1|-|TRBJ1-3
TGTGCCACCGCAGGGGGCTTGGGAAACACCATATATTTT
CATAGGLGNTIYF
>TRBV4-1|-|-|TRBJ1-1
TGCGCCAGTAGCCGGGACCTGCAGAACACTGAAGCTTTCTTT
CASSRDLQNTEAFF
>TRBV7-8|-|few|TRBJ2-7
TGTGCCAGCAGCTTTTCAAGCGGGACAGTAGGAGACGAGCAGTACTTC
CASSFSSGTVGDEQYF
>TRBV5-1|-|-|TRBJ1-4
TGCGCCAGCAGCTTAGACAGGCCAACTAATGAAAAACTGTTTTTT
CASSLDRPTNEKLFF
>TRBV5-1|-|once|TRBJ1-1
TGCGCCAGCAGCTTGGCCAATAGCTACACTGAAGCTTTCTTT
CASSLANSYTEAFF
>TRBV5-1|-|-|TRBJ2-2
TGCGCCAGCAGGGCTGACCGGGAGCTGTTTTTT
CASRADRELFF
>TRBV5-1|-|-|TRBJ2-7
TGCGCCAGCAGCTTTGACGGTTACGAGCAGTACTTC
CASSFDGYEQYF
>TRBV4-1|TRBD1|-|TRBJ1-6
TGCGCCAGCAGCCAAGATCAGGGGGGGACAGCTAATTCACCCCTCCACTTT
CASSQDQGGTANSPLHF
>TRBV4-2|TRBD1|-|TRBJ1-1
TGTGCCAGCAGCCAAGCCCGACAGGGGAACACTGAAGCTTTCTTT
CASSQARQGNTEAFF
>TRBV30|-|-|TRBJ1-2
TGTGCCTGGAGTCCAGACGCGAACTATGGCTACACCTTC
CAWSPDANYGYTF
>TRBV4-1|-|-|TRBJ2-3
TGCGCCAGCAGCCAAGATCGGCGTCCAGATACGCAGTATTTT
CASSQDRRPDTQYF
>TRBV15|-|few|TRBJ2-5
TGTGCCACCAGCAGAGATCCGGGAGCCCAAGAGACCCAGTACTTC
CATSRDPGAQETQYF
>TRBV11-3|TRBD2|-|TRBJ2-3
TGTGCCAGCAGCTTAGAATCGCTAGCGGGAGACACCGCAGATACGCAGTATTTT
CASSLESLAGDTADTQYF
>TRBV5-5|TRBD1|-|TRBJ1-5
TGTGCCAGCAGTTTCGCCGGGACAGGGACGAAGCCCCAGCATTTT
CASSFAGTGTKPQHF
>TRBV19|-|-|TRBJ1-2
TGTGCCAGTAGCACCCGAGAGGGGATCTATGGCTACACCTTC
CASSTREGIYGYTF
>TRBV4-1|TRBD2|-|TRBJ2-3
TGCGCCAGCAGCCCAAATGGACCGGGACTAGCGGGACACACAGATACGCAGTATTTT
CASSPNGPGLAGHTDTQYF
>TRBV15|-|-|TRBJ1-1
TGTGCCACCAGCAGACCTCGGGACGGGAACACTGAAGCTTTCTTT
CATSRPRDGNTEAFF
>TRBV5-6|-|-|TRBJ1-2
TGTGCCAGCAGCTTGGACGGAACCTATGGCTACACCTTC
CASSLDGTYGYTF
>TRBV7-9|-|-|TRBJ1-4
TGTGCCAGCAGCCCGGCAGGGGAAAATGAAAAACTGTTTTTT
CASSPAGENEKLFF
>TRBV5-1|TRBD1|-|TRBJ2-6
TGCGCCAGCAGCTCAGGGACAGGGGTAACTGGGGCCAACGTCCTGACTTTC
CASSSGTGVTGANVLTF
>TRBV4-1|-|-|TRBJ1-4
TGCGCCAGCAGCCCATCCGCTGGGGAGGTGGCAGGTGAAAAACTGTTTTTT
CASSPSAGEVAGEKLFF
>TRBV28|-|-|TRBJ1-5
TGTGCCAGCAGTTTGGGTGGGCCCCAGCATTTT
CASSLGGPQHF
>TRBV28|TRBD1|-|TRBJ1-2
TGTGCCAGCAGTTCGACGACAGGGGGCTATGGTGGCTACACCTTC
CASSSTTGGYGGYTF
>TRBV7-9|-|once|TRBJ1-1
TGTGCCAGCAGCTTAATGTCGGACACTGAAGCTTTCTTT
CASSLMSDTEAFF
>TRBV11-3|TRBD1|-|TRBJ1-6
TGTGCCAGCAGTCAGGGGGGTAATTCACCCCTCCACTTT
CASSQGGNSPLHF
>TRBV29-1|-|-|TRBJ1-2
TGCAGCGTTGGGACCGGGGAGGACTATGGCTACACCTTC
CSVGTGEDYGYTF
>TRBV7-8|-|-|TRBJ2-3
TGTGCCAGCAGCTTGATCAGGTCTGGCACAGATACGCAGTATTTT
CASSLIRSGTDTQYF
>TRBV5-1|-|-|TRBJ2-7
TGCGCCAGCAGTAAGGCGAACTACGAGCAGTACTTC
CASSKANYEQYF
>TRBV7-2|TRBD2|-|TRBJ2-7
TGTGCCAGCAGCTTAAGCGGGGGGAGGGGATACGAGCAGTACTTC
CASSLSGGRGYEQYF
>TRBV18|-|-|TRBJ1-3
TGTGCCAGCTCACCTCAGGGTTCTGGAAACACCATATATTTT
CASSPQGSGNTIYF
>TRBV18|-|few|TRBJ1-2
TGTGCCAGCTCTCCGGACCAGGACTATGGCTACACCTTC
CASSPDQDYGYTF
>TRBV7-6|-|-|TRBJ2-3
TGTGCCAGCAGCTTAGATGCGGGATCGAGAGATACGCAGTATTTT
CASSLDAGSRDTQYF
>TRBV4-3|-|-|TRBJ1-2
TGCGCCAGCAGCCAAGACCATAACGTAAATGGCTACACCTTC
CASSQDHNVNGYTF
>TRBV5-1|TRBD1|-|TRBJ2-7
TGCGCCAGCAGCTTGGGACCGGGACAGGGGGCCTACGAGCAGTACTTC
CASSLGPGQGAYEQYF
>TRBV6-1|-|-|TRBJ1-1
TGTGCCAGCAGTGATCTGCGATTGGGCACTGAAGCTTTCTTT
CASSDLRLGTEAFF